Following are 15 T cell receptor beta chains from one sample sequenced in a study of identical twins (dated by TCRdb to about 2016). Libraries were built with 5' RACE. The listed sequencing device is Illumina HiSeq 2000. TCRdb redid the processing of the public reads, applying fastp at Q25 and MiXCR, and retained in-frame beta chains. Every distinct CDR3 protein forms one entry, paired with its most common genes and DNA. The sample includes approximately 680,000 distinct CDR3 sequences, with around 7.4% observed a single time. The ten biggest clones cover over 1.5% of the sample. The same data also contributed to another study, on yellow fever vaccine responses in identical twins.

The sample consisted of PBMCs. The source of these receptors is a woman aged 18-29 years in good health.

The sample holds one count of this clonotype. The chain links TRBV2 to TRBJ2-1, with 12 bases fitting TRBD2. The ends lost 6 bases at V and 0 bases at J; junction bases unmatched: 12. This CDR3 is built from 19 residues. Looked up from germline, CDR1 is SNHLY and CDR2 is FYNNEI. The CDR3 protein is CASSEKRTSGVGSYNEQFF. CDR3 coding DNA: TGTGCCAGCAGCGAAAAACGGACTAGCGGGGTAGGCTCCTACAATGAGCAGTTCTTC.

This clonotype came up many times. The genes are TRBV12-3 or TRBV12-4 and TRBJ1-3; 7 positions match TRBD1. J was trimmed by 0 bases and V by 6 bases; bases with no gene match: 5. The CDR3 sequence is 15 residues long. The CDR3 protein is CASSRQGSSGNTIYF. CDR3 sequence (DNA): TGTGCCAGCAGCCGACAGGGCAGCTCTGGAAACACCATATATTTT.

The CDR3 DNA follows: TGTGCCAGCAGCGTGGACAGCGGTCAAGAGACCCAGTACTTC. Its protein is CASSVDSGQETQYF. This chain joins TRBV9 and TRBJ2-5; possibly TRBD1 for D (6 bases). CDR3 length: 14 residues. In germline, CDR1 is SGDLS, CDR2 YYNGEE. V dropped 2 bases and J dropped 2 bases, with 10 bases sitting between them.

Only a few counts were recorded for this clonotype. V gene TRBV5-1 combines with J gene TRBJ2-1; TRBD2 aligns across 10 bases. J was trimmed by 2 bases and V by 5 bases; bases with no gene match: 16. The CDR3 consists of 19 residues. Germline V gives CDR1 SGHRS, CDR2 YFSETQ. The DNA for the CDR3 is TGCGCCAGCAGAGGGGTCATGGATAGCGGGGGGCTTACCTACAATGAGCAGTTCTTC. This translates into CASRGVMDSGGLTYNEQFF. The full variable domain, rest sourced from reference TRBV5-1 and TRBJ2-1, is KAGVTQTPRYLIKTRGQQVTLSCSPISGHRSVSWYQQTPGQGLQFLFEYFSETQRNKGNFPGRFSGRQFSNSRSEMNVSTLELGDSALYLCASRGVMDSGGLTYNEQFFGPGTRLTVL.

This clonotype came up a few times. The chain joins TRBV5-1 to TRBJ2-7; TRBD2 matches at 9 bases. Germline values: CDR1 SGHRS, CDR2 YFSETQ. The CDR3 has 13 residues. Trimming took 3 bases from V and 5 from J; bases not matched to a gene: 3. The CDR3 coding sequence is TGCGCCAGCAGCTCCGGGACTAGCAACGAGCAGTACGTC. As protein: CASSSGTSNEQYV.

V gene TRBV20-1 combines with J gene TRBJ2-3; 7 nucleotides line up with TRBD2. The CDR3 loop spans 14 amino acids. The V gene end was trimmed by 6 bases and the J gene end by 3 bases; junction bases not matched to a gene: 9. From germline, CDR1 is DFQATT and CDR2 SNEGSKA (reference sequence). The CDR3 spells CSADSGHGTDTQYF. The DNA for the CDR3 is TGCAGTGCCGATAGCGGGCACGGGACAGATACGCAGTATTTT.

J is TRBJ2-3 and V is TRBV6-5; 7 nucleotides agree with TRBD2. The junction had 12 bases not matched to a gene; V was cut back by 3 bases and J by 0 bases. The CDR3 sequence is 18 residues long. Germline-derived CDR1 and CDR2 are MNHEY and SVGAGI. The CDR3 nucleotides read TGTGCCAGCAGTTATAGCGGGTCCGGCGGGGGTAGCACAGATACGCAGTATTTT. Amino acids: CASSYSGSGGGSTDTQYF.

The table lists this clonotype with many counts. This chain connects TRBV6-5 to TRBJ1-1; D gene uncertain. The CDR3 extends over 12 amino acids. Germline values: CDR1 MNHEY, CDR2 SVGAGI. Trimming shortened V by 6 bases and J by 4 bases, and 9 bases separated the two germline ends. The CDR3 is CASRSLGTEAFF. In DNA, the CDR3 is TGTGCCAGCAGGTCCCTGGGCACTGAAGCTTTCTTT.

The V gene is TRBV10-3, the J gene TRBJ2-3; TRBD2 matches 12 bases. The V gene's germline CDR1 is ENHRY and CDR2 SYGVKD. Losses at the gene ends were 4 bases for V and 1 base for J; bases not matched to a gene: 6. The CDR3 runs to 17 residues. The CDR3 nucleotides are TGTGCCATCAGTGCGCGGGGACTAGCGGGCCGCACAGATACGCAGTATTTT. Translation: CAISARGLAGRTDTQYF.

The genes are TRBV28 and TRBJ1-2; D unclear. The CDR3 has 13 residues. Trimming removed 5 bases from V and 3 bases from J, with 10 bases in between. From germline, CDR1 is MDHEN and CDR2 SYDVKM. DNA of the CDR3: TGTGCCAGCAGTATTGACGGATACTATGGCTACACCTTC. This translates into CASSIDGYYGYTF.

V is TRBV12-3 or TRBV12-4 and J is TRBJ1-1; D unresolved. The CDR3 has 15 amino acids. Trimming removed 3 bases from V and 1 base from J, with 12 bases in between. CDR3 sequence (DNA): TGTGCCAGCAGTTTGTCTCGGGCCAGGAACACTGAAGCTTTCTTT. The encoded protein is CASSLSRARNTEAFF.

The chain links TRBV20-1 to TRBJ2-1; 10 nucleotides align to TRBD2. The V and J ends lost 0 bases and 1 base, in that order; junction bases with no gene match: 6. Germline V gene sequence: CDR1 DFQATT, CDR2 SNEGSKA (reference sequence). CDR3 length: 17 residues. This chain's CDR3 is CSARDWKREGSYNEQFF. The DNA for the CDR3 is TGCAGTGCTAGAGATTGGAAGCGGGAGGGGTCCTACAATGAGCAGTTCTTC.

This clonotype was seen more than once but under ten times. The chain carries TRBV10-1 and TRBJ2-2; maybe TRBD2 (5 bases). Germline values: CDR1 WNHNN, CDR2 SYGVQD (reference sequence). V was trimmed by 8 bases and J by 0 bases, leaving 7 bases between them. CDR3 length: 13 residues. CDR3 sequence: CASAGANTGELFF. For the CDR3, the DNA is TGCGCCAGCGCCGGGGCGAACACCGGGGAGCTGTTTTTT.

This clonotype was detected many times. The chain employs TRBV12-3 or TRBV12-4 and TRBJ2-2; the D is unclear. CDR3 length equals 15 residues. Deletions cut 3 bases from V and 5 bases from J, with 13 bases between. CDR3: CASSFAPPRTGELFF. The CDR3 DNA reads TGTGCCAGCAGTTTCGCGCCCCCCCGGACCGGGGAGCTGTTTTTT.

This clonotype was observed a handful of times. The V gene is TRBV6-2 or TRBV6-3, the J gene TRBJ1-2; TRBD1 might be the D (5 bases). Germline values: CDR1 MNHEY, CDR2 SVGEGT. The CDR3 contains 12 residues. Trimming removed 6 bases from V and 8 bases from J, with 13 bases in between. The CDR3 loop is CASSGDSHGYTF. CDR3 coding DNA: TGTGCCAGCAGCGGAGACAGTCACGGCTACACCTTC.